This is a list of T cell receptor beta chains from one sample in a study of control samples from healthy donors and cancer patients. TCRdb's copy holds only in-frame clones and misses some; the assay was immunoSEQ multiplex PCR. The table includes tens of thousands of clones, 88% detected once. The sample taken for sequencing was blood. The receptors here all came from a woman in her seventies in good health. Both conserved end residues are part of each CDR3. The D gene is left open where the match is weak. Expanded clones get a size class; other rows say once, few or many, or leave the size out.

TRBJ1-5,TRBV7-6,-,-,TGTGCCAGCAGCTTAGAAAAGGGACCCTGGCAGCCCCAGCATTTT,CASSLEKGPWQPQHF
TRBJ1-2,TRBV11-2,-,-,TGTGCCAGCAGCTTATCCCTAACAGGGATCGCCAAGGATGGCTACACCTTC,CASSLSLTGIAKDGYTF
TRBJ1-6,TRBV19,-,once,TGTGCCAGTAGTGGAGAGGGCAGGGGAAGGTCACCCCTCCACTTT,CASSGEGRGRSPLHF
TRBJ2-3,TRBV5-1,-,-,TGCGCCAGCTCTGTCTTCGCTCTTACTAGCACAGATACGCAGTATTTT,CASSVFALTSTDTQYF
TRBJ2-6,TRBV7-3,-,-,TGTGCCAGCAGCTTCCAGGGGATCTCTGGGGCCAACGTCCTGACTTTC,CASSFQGISGANVLTF
TRBJ2-1,TRBV13,TRBD2,-,TGTGCCAGCAGCTTCTCAGCGGGAGGGCCTGTTGAGCAGTTCTTC,CASSFSAGGPVEQFF
TRBJ2-1,TRBV11-2,-,-,TGTGCCAGCAGCTTATCGACTGGTCTCCACAATGAGCAGTTCTTC,CASSLSTGLHNEQFF
TRBJ1-1,TRBV10-2,-,-,TGCGCCAGCAGTGTTGGGATCATGAACACTGAAGCTTTCTTT,CASSVGIMNTEAFF
TRBJ1-1,TRBV3-1/TRBV3-2,TRBD1,-,TGTGCCAGCAGCCAAGGACAGGGGATGGGCACTGAAGCTTTCTTT,CASSQGQGMGTEAFF
TRBJ1-1,TRBV7-9,-,once,TGTGCCAGCAGCCGGACGGGGACTGAAGCTTTCTTT,CASSRTGTEAFF
TRBJ2-7,TRBV19,-,once,TGTGCCAGTATGGGGGGCTACGAGCAGTACTTC,CASMGGYEQYF
TRBJ2-1,TRBV7-9,-,-,TGTGCCAGCAGCTTAGGGTCTATTCCCAATGAGCAGTTCTTC,CASSLGSIPNEQFF
TRBJ2-2,TRBV29-1,TRBD1,-,TGCAGCGTGCCTGGACAGGGGGCGCTCACCGGGGAGCTGTTTTTT,CSVPGQGALTGELFF
TRBJ1-1,TRBV6-2/TRBV6-3,TRBD1,-,TGTGCCAGCAGGTACCTTTTAGACAGGGACGAAGCTTTCTTT,CASRYLLDRDEAFF
TRBJ1-6,TRBV5-1,-,-,TGCGCCAGCAGCTTTCAGGACTATAATTCACCCCTCCACTTT,CASSFQDYNSPLHF
TRBJ1-1,TRBV19,TRBD1,-,TGTGCCAGTAGCGGGGACAGGGTAATGGCTGAAGCTTTCTTT,CASSGDRVMAEAFF
TRBJ2-5,TRBV6-5,-,-,TGTGCCAGCAGCCTTCAGGGGGGCCGAGAGACCCAGTACTTC,CASSLQGGRETQYF
TRBJ1-2,TRBV27,-,-,TGTGCCAGCAGTTTCGATAGCCGGGGGGGCTACACCTTC,CASSFDSRGGYTF
TRBJ1-2,TRBV2,-,few,TGTGCCAGCAGTCTCGGACAGCGCTATGGCTACACCTTC,CASSLGQRYGYTF
TRBJ2-5,TRBV12-3/TRBV12-4,TRBD2,-,TGTGCCAGCAGTTTTAGGGAGGGTGAGACCCAGTACTTC,CASSFREGETQYF
TRBJ2-2,TRBV6-5,TRBD2,-,TGTGCCGGGCGGGGGTTCAACCCCGGGGAGCTGTTTTTT,CAGRGFNPGELFF
TRBJ2-7,TRBV30,TRBD2,once,TGTGCCTGGAGTAGGGCGGGGGTGCCCGGGAAGCAGTACTTC,CAWSRAGVPGKQYF
TRBJ1-4,TRBV7-2,-,-,TGTGCCAGCAGCTTAGGGGAGGGGTTAAAACTGTTTTTT,CASSLGEGLKLFF
TRBJ1-5,TRBV27,-,few,TGTGCCAGCAGTTTTGTATACAGAGGGTTCAATCAGCCCCAGCATTTT,CASSFVYRGFNQPQHF
TRBJ2-7,TRBV6-1,TRBD2,-,TGTGCCAGCAGTGAAGCGGAGACTAGCTTACCCTACGAGCAGTACTTC,CASSEAETSLPYEQYF
TRBJ1-5,TRBV6-1,-,-,TGTGCCAGCAGTGACGGCAGGCTAGGGCAGCCCCAGCATTTT,CASSDGRLGQPQHF
TRBJ2-1,TRBV20-1,TRBD1,-,TGCAGTGCCCGCGACAGGGAAGACTCGTTCTTC,CSARDREDSFF
TRBJ1-1,TRBV5-1,-,once,TGCGCCAGCAGCAGGGAAGGGGTATTTTACACTGAAGCTTTCTTT,CASSREGVFYTEAFF
TRBJ2-1,TRBV29-1,TRBD2,once,TGCAGCGTTGGGGCTAGCGGGGCATACAATGAGCAGTTCTTC,CSVGASGAYNEQFF
TRBJ1-2,TRBV2,-,-,TGTGCCAGCCGAGCCCCGACGGGGGCTATGGGCTACACCTTC,CASRAPTGAMGYTF
TRBJ2-3,TRBV5-8,TRBD1,-,TGTGCCAGCAGCACTAAAACGGGACAGATCACAGATACGCAGTATTTT,CASSTKTGQITDTQYF
TRBJ2-1,TRBV4-1,-,-,TGCGCCAGCAGCCAAGGCCCCCCTTCCGCGGGCAATGAGCAGTTCTTC,CASSQGPPSAGNEQFF